Following are 28 T cell receptor beta chains from one sample sequenced in a study of cytomegalovirus exposure and HLA in healthy donors. PCR involved 60 Vbeta and 13 Jbeta primers. Only in-frame clones appear in the TCRdb table, and some are missing; sequencing was by immunoSEQ multiplex PCR. The data show a few hundred thousand clones, around 80% seen once. Sequences were obtained from PBMCs. The source is a girl aged 2 to 9 in good health and CMV-seronegative.

The V gene is TRBV20-1, the J gene TRBJ1-4; D is perhaps TRBD1 (5 bases). The ends were cut back, 5 bases at V and 10 bases at J, with 11 bases in the middle. Germline CDR1 reads DFQATT; CDR2 reads SNEGSKA (reference sequence). The CDR3 is made up of 11 amino acids. Written as DNA, the CDR3 is TGCAGTGCTCCCGGGGGGGGAAAACTGTTTTTT. It is translated as CSAPGGGKLFF.

In its sample, this clone was seen a few times. The chain recombines TRBV29-1 with TRBJ2-1; a possible D gene is TRBD2 (5 bases). Trimming took off 6 bases at V and 3 bases at J, with 21 bases between the two ends. This CDR3 has 16 residues. The germline V gene encodes CDR1 SQVTM and CDR2 ANQGSEA. In DNA form, the CDR3 reads TGCAGCGTCGAGGGTCAGGACTTAACCCTCTACAATGAGCAGTTCTTC. This encodes CSVEGQDLTLYNEQFF.

Regarding this clone: One end of the junction fails to match germline, which may point to a read error. The same CDR3 is also encoded by other DNA sequences in this sample. The chain uses TRBV6-1 and TRBJ2-5; a weak D match, TRBD2 (6 bases). The CDR3 consists of 18 residues. Germline V gene sequence: CDR1 MNHNS, CDR2 SASEGT. Here the CDR3 reads CASSDTSRLVQLGETQYF. CDR3 nucleotide sequence: TGCGCCAGCAGTGACACCTCCAGACTAGTTCAGTTAGGTGAGACCCAGTACTTC.

The gene calls are TRBV5-1 and TRBJ1-4; the D is unclear. Germline loops: CDR1 SGHRS, CDR2 YFSETQ. The V and J ends lost 4 bases and 8 bases respectively, with 15 bases between them. The CDR3 loop spans 14 amino acids. The CDR3 DNA reads TGCGCCAGCAGCCCCGACCCTGGAGGGGAAAAACTGTTTTTT. This encodes CASSPDPGGEKLFF. The complete variable domain, with remaining parts taken from reference TRBV5-1 and TRBJ1-4, reads KAGVTQTPRYLIKTRGQQVTLSCSPISGHRSVSWYQQTPGQGLQFLFEYFSETQRNKGNFPGRFSGRQFSNSRSEMNVSTLELGDSALYLCASSPDPGGEKLFFGSGTQLSVL.

V usage is TRBV11-3 and J usage is TRBJ2-1, with TRBD2 matching 11 bases. This CDR3 is 14 amino acids long. The germline V gene has CDR1 SGHNT and CDR2 YENEEA. J was trimmed by 9 bases and V by 1 base; bases with no gene match: 2. CDR3 residues: CASSLVGTSGEQFF. Written as DNA, the CDR3 is TGTGCCAGCAGCTTAGTAGGGACTAGCGGTGAGCAGTTCTTC.

This sequence joins TRBV14 and TRBJ2-3; TRBD2 aligns across 9 bases. Germline trimming cut 4 bases from V and 2 bases from J; bases unmatched to any gene: 10. CDR1 and CDR2 from the germline V gene are SGHDN and FVKESK. The CDR3 is made up of 17 amino acids. The CDR3 DNA reads TGTGCCAGCAGCCCCCTTATGAGCGGGGGGAACACAGATACGCAGTATTTT. It is translated as CASSPLMSGGNTDTQYF.

The count of this clone is one. V gene TRBV19 combines with J gene TRBJ2-7; D possibly corresponds to TRBD2 (5 bases). Trimming removed 6 bases at V and 2 bases at J, with 14 bases between. This CDR3 region has 14 residues. Germline CDR1 reads LNHDA; CDR2 reads SQIVND (reference sequence). Written as DNA, the CDR3 is TGTGCCAGTAGCCCGGGGTACCCCCCCTACGAGCAGTACTTC. This translates into CASSPGYPPYEQYF.

The V call is TRBV18, the J call TRBJ2-5, with 10 nucleotides matching TRBD1. The junction had 11 bases not matched to a gene; V was cut back by 4 bases and J by 0 bases. Germline CDR1 and CDR2: KGHSH and LQKENI. This CDR3 region has 18 residues. The DNA for the CDR3 is TGTGCCAGCTCACGGACAGGGGGACAACCAAAGTACCAAGAGACCCAGTACTTC. Translating it yields CASSRTGGQPKYQETQYF. The variable domain in full, completed from reference TRBV18 and TRBJ2-5, reads NAGVMQNPRHLVRRRGQEARLRCSPMKGHSHVYWYRQLPEEGLKFMVYLQKENIIDESGMPKERFSAEFPKEGPSILRIQQVVRGDSAAYFCASSRTGGQPKYQETQYFGPGTRLLVL.

This clone was picked up a small number of times. In nucleotides, the CDR3 is TGTGCCAGCAGTTTTTTAGGGCGGGATTCCTACGAGCAGTACTTC. This sequence encodes CASSFLGRDSYEQYF. The chain joins TRBV28 to TRBJ2-7; TRBD2 is a possible D gene (6 bases). Germline CDR1 and CDR2: MDHEN and SYDVKM. This CDR3 spans 15 amino acids. Trimming left V 3 bases short and J 1 base short, with 13 bases between.

V usage is TRBV10-1 and J usage is TRBJ2-7, with D unclear. CDR1 is WNHNN and CDR2 is SYGVQD in the germline V gene (reference sequence). Trimming cost V 3 bases and J 1 base, with 7 bases left between them. This CDR3 region has 13 residues. The CDR3 spells CASSDRLSYEQYF. CDR3 DNA sequence: TGCGCCAGCAGTGATCGTCTGTCCTACGAGCAGTACTTC.

The rearrangement joins TRBV19 to TRBJ1-1; D remains ambiguous. V shed 3 bases and J shed 1 base, with 12 bases lying between them. CDR3 length: 15 amino acids. In germline, CDR1 is LNHDA, CDR2 SQIVND (reference sequence). CDR3 DNA: TGTGCCAGTAGTATCTTGGCGCGGGAGAACACTGAAGCTTTCTTT. Translating it yields CASSILARENTEAFF.

This clone was observed a handful of times. This chain links TRBV7-9 with TRBJ1-3; the match to TRBD1 covers 7 bases. Germline loops: CDR1 SEHNR, CDR2 FQNEAQ (reference sequence). The V gene end was trimmed by 6 bases and the J gene end by 4 bases; junction bases not matched to a gene: 12. This CDR3 spans 16 amino acids. This CDR3 reads CASRPTGIGIGNTIYF. DNA for the CDR3: TGTGCCAGCAGACCGACAGGGATAGGCATCGGAAACACCATATATTTT.

The chain links TRBV7-2 to TRBJ2-1; 7 bases agree with TRBD2. The CDR3 length is 13 residues. V lost 8 bases, J lost 5 bases, and 6 bases stayed unmatched. CDR1 is SGHTA, CDR2 FQGNSA, per germline. The CDR3 loop reads CASQGTTNNEQFF. CDR3 coding DNA: TGTGCCAGCCAAGGGACTACTAACAATGAGCAGTTCTTC.

The V gene is TRBV28, the J gene TRBJ2-2; D is perhaps TRBD1 (5 bases). Germline loops: CDR1 MDHEN, CDR2 SYDVKM. The CDR3 runs 17 residues. Trimming took off 1 base at V and 0 bases at J, with 12 bases between the two ends. CDR3 nucleotides: TGTGCCAGCAGTTTATCCCCCAGGGCGACGAACACCGGGGAGCTGTTTTTT. Residues: CASSLSPRATNTGELFF.

This sequence joins TRBV13 and TRBJ2-5, with 10 bases that match TRBD1. The DNA end is a closer match to TRBJ2-7, so the J assignment may be wrong. The CDR3 runs to 15 residues. Germline V gene data show CDR1 as PRHDT and CDR2 as FYEKMQ (reference sequence). CDR3 coding DNA: TGTGCCAGCAGCTCACCGGGACAGGGGATATACGAGCAGTACTTC. Its translation is CASSSPGQGIYEQYF.

This chain's CDR3 is CASSPGQGPQETQYF. CDR3 bases: TGTGCCAGCAGCCCCGGACAGGGACCCCAAGAGACCCAGTACTTC. The genes are TRBV9 and TRBJ2-5, with 8 bases that match TRBD1. The CDR3 covers 15 residues. J lost 1 base, V lost 4 bases, and 6 bases had no gene match. CDR1 is SGDLS and CDR2 is YYNGEE in the germline V gene.

This clone was seen a single time. This chain joins TRBV10-3 and TRBJ1-2; 7 nucleotides align to TRBD1. The CDR3 length is 13 residues. Trimming took 4 bases from V and 4 from J; bases not matched to a gene: 3. Germline values: CDR1 ENHRY, CDR2 SYGVKD. CDR3: CAISGTGIYGYTF. The CDR3 DNA follows: TGTGCCATCAGTGGGACAGGCATCTATGGCTACACCTTC.

The V gene is TRBV6-1, the J gene TRBJ2-7; no clear D. The germline V gene encodes CDR1 MNHNS and CDR2 SASEGT. This CDR3 region has 12 residues. Trimming pared 7 bases from V and 2 bases from J, leaving 9 bases between. CDR3 in DNA: TGTGCCAGCAAGCACAGAGCCTACGAGCAGTACTTC. Its protein is CASKHRAYEQYF.

A few counts support this clone. The V call is TRBV23-1, the J call TRBJ2-5, with 15 bases matching TRBD2. TRBV23-1 is marked as an open reading frame, function uncertain. The CDR3 covers 15 residues. V lost 6 bases, J lost 5 bases, and 4 bases stayed unmatched. The CDR3 coding sequence is TGCGCCAGCAGAGGACTAGCGGGGGGGCTTGAGACCCAGTACTTC. This gives the protein CASRGLAGGLETQYF.

The chain combines TRBV27 with TRBJ1-2; tentative D call: TRBD1 (5 bases). CDR3 length: 15 amino acids. Germline lookup yields CDR1 MNHEY and CDR2 SMNVEV (reference sequence). The V end lost 2 bases, the J end lost 4 bases, and 14 bases lay between the germline ends. This CDR3 reads CASSLQAGDLYGYTF. The CDR3 DNA sequence: TGTGCCAGCAGTTTACAGGCGGGGGACCTCTATGGCTACACCTTC.

The rearrangement uses TRBV9 and TRBJ1-1, with 10 bases matching TRBD1. Per the germline V gene, CDR1 is SGDLS and CDR2 is YYNGEE. There are 16 residues in the CDR3. The J segment lost 0 bases and the V segment lost 3 bases, leaving 5 bases of the junction unmatched. CDR3 residues: CASSAWDRGLNTEAFF. CDR3 nucleotides: TGTGCCAGCAGCGCCTGGGACAGGGGATTGAACACTGAAGCTTTCTTT.

The V and J genes are TRBV19 and TRBJ2-1, with 11 bases identical to TRBD2. The CDR3 spans 16 residues. In germline, CDR1 is LNHDA, CDR2 SQIVND (reference sequence). With V trimmed by 5 bases and J by 3 bases, 6 bases remained unmatched. Here the CDR3 reads CASSPIAGGLYNEQFF. In nucleotides, the CDR3 is TGTGCCAGTAGTCCGATAGCGGGAGGGCTCTACAATGAGCAGTTCTTC.

This chain links TRBV7-3 with TRBJ2-7, with D perhaps TRBD2 (6 bases). V dropped 6 bases and J dropped 5 bases, with 14 bases sitting between them. Germline V gives CDR1 SGHTA, CDR2 FQGTGA. The CDR3 covers 13 residues. CDR3 loop: CASSLGGIDEQYF. The DNA for the CDR3 is TGTGCCAGCAGTCTAGGAGGGATTGACGAGCAGTACTTC. Looking up the rest from reference TRBV7-3 and TRBJ2-7 gives the full variable domain: GAGVSQTPSNKVTEKGKYVELRCDPISGHTALYWYRQSLGQGPEFLIYFQGTGAADDSGLPNDRFFAVRPEGSVSTLKIQRTERGDSAVYLCASSLGGIDEQYFGPGTRLTVT.

This clone was found a few times. This chain connects TRBV7-2 to TRBJ2-1; the match to TRBD2 covers 8 bases. Germline V gene sequence: CDR1 SGHTA, CDR2 FQGNSA. Germline trimming cut 5 bases from V and 9 bases from J; bases unmatched to any gene: 9. The CDR3 runs to 14 residues. The CDR3 DNA sequence: TGTGCCAGCAGCCCACAAAGCGGGGGTGGTGAGCAGTTCTTC. Protein sequence: CASSPQSGGGEQFF.

The chain couples TRBV9 to TRBJ2-3, with 8 bases that match TRBD1. Looked up from germline, CDR1 is SGDLS and CDR2 is YYNGEE. V lost 3 bases to trimming and J lost 0 bases; unmatched junction nucleotides: 6. The length of the CDR3 is 16 residues. CDR3 loop: CASSARTGTSTDTQYF. The DNA of the CDR3 is TGTGCCAGCAGCGCACGGACAGGGACTAGCACAGATACGCAGTATTTT.

This chain connects TRBV5-8 to TRBJ1-2; TRBD1 aligns across 8 bases. Germline CDR1 reads SGHTS; CDR2 reads YDEGEE. There are 15 residues in the CDR3. V dropped 4 bases and J dropped 0; count of bases not matched to a gene: 5. CDR3 protein: CASSGQGLTNYGYTF. The CDR3, as DNA: TGTGCCAGCAGCGGACAGGGCCTTACTAACTATGGCTACACCTTC.

This clone has a single count. J is TRBJ1-1 and V is TRBV27; D remains ambiguous. CDR3 length equals 13 residues. From germline, CDR1 is MNHEY and CDR2 SMNVEV (reference sequence). Trimming left V 3 bases short and J 8 bases short, with 13 bases between. DNA of the CDR3: TGTGCCAGCAGTTTTAGGAGTGATCAGGAAGCTTTCTTT. This encodes CASSFRSDQEAFF.

The V gene is TRBV4-2, the J gene TRBJ2-7; TRBD2 matches at 8 bases. Germline-derived CDR1 and CDR2 are LGHNA and YNFKEQ. This CDR3 spans 18 amino acids. V lost 3 bases to trimming and J lost 6 bases; unmatched junction nucleotides: 19. In DNA form, the CDR3 reads TGTGCCAGCAGCCACCTCGGTGTTGTCCTAGCGGGTTTTGGCGAGCAGTACTTC. It encodes CASSHLGVVLAGFGEQYF.